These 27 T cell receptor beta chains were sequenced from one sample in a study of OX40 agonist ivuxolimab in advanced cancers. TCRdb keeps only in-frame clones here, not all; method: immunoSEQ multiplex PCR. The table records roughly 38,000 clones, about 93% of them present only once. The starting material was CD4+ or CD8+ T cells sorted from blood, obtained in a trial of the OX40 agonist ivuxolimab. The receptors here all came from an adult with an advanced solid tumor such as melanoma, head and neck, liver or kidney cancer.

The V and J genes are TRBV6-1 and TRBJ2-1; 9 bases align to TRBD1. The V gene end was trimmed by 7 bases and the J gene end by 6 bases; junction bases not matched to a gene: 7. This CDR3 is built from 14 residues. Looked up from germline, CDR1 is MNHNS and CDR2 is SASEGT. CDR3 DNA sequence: TGTGCCAGCACTGGGACAGGGCTGCTCAATGAGCAGTTCTTC. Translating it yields CASTGTGLLNEQFF.

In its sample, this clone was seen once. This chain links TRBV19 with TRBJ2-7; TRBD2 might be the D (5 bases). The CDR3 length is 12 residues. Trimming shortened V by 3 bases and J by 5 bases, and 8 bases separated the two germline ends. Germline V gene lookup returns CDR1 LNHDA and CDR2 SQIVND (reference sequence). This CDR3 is CASSMGVNEQYF. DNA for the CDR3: TGTGCCAGTAGTATGGGAGTAAACGAGCAGTACTTC.

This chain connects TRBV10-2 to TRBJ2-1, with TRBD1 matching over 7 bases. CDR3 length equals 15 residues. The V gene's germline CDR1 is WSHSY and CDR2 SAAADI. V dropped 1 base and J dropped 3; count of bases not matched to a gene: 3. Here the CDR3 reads CASSEWAGGYNEQFF. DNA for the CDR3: TGCGCCAGCAGTGAGTGGGCAGGGGGCTACAATGAGCAGTTCTTC.

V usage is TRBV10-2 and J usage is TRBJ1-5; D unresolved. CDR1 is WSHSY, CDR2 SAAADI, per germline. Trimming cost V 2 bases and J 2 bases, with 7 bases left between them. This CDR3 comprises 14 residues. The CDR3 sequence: CASSEQIGNQPQHF. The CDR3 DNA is TGCGCCAGCAGTGAGCAGATTGGCAATCAGCCCCAGCATTTT.

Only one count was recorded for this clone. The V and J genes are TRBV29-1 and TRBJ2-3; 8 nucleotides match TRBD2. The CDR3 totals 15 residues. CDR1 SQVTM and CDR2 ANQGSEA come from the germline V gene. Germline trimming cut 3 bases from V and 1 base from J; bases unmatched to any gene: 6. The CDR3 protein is CSVDKREFRTDTQYF. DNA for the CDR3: TGCAGCGTTGACAAGCGGGAGTTTCGCACAGATACGCAGTATTTT.

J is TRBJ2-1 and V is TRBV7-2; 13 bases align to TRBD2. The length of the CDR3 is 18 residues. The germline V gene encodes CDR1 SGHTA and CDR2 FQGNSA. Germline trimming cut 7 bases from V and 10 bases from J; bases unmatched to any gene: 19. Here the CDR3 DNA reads TGTGCCAGCACCAAGCGATCGGGACTAGCGGGAAGGTTGGGGGAGCAGTTCTTC. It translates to CASTKRSGLAGRLGEQFF.

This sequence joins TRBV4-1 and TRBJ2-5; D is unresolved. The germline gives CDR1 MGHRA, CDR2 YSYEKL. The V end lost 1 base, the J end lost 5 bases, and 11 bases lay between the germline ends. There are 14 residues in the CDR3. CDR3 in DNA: TGCGCCAGCAGCCAAGGCCCCTTGGGCGAGACCCAGTACTTC. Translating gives CASSQGPLGETQYF.

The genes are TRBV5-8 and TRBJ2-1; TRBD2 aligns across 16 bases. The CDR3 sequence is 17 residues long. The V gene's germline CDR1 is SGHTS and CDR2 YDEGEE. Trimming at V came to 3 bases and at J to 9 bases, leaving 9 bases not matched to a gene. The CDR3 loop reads CASSWRGLAGGPGEQFF. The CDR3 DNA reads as TGTGCCAGCAGCTGGAGGGGACTAGCGGGAGGGCCAGGTGAGCAGTTCTTC.

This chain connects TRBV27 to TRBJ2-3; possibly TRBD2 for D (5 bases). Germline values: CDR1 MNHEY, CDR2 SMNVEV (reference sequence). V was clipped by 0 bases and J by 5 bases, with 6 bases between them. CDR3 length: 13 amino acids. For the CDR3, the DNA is TGTGCCAGCAGTTTATCACGGGGAGATACGCAGTATTTT. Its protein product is CASSLSRGDTQYF.

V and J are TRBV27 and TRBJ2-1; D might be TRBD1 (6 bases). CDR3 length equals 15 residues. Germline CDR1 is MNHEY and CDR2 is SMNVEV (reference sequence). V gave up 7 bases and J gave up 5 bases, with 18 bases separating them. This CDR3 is CASIHTPGHNNEQFF. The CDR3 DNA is TGTGCCAGCATCCATACTCCGGGACATAACAATGAGCAGTTCTTC.

The CDR3 here is CASSLGQISETQYF. The CDR3 DNA follows: TGTGCCAGCTCCCTTGGACAGATCTCAGAGACCCAGTACTTC. The chain employs TRBV18 and TRBJ2-5, with a possible D match to TRBD1 (6 bases). The CDR3 covers 14 residues. Trimming took 6 bases from V and 4 from J, leaving 15 bases between them. Germline-derived CDR1 and CDR2 are KGHSH and LQKENI.

The CDR3 loop reads CASSLAGGTYEQYF. Written as DNA, the CDR3 is TGTGCCAGCAGCTTAGCGGGAGGCACCTACGAGCAGTACTTC. The V and J genes are TRBV7-2 and TRBJ2-7, with D tentatively TRBD2 (6 bases). From germline, CDR1 is SGHTA and CDR2 FQGNSA. The CDR3 covers 14 residues. Trimming cost V 0 bases and J 2 bases, with 8 bases left between them.

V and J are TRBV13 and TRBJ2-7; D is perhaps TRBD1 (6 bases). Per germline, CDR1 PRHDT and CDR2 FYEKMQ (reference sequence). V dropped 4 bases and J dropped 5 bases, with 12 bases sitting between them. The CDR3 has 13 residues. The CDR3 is CASSSRQGNEQYF. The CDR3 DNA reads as TGTGCCAGCAGCTCACGCCAGGGGAACGAGCAGTACTTC.

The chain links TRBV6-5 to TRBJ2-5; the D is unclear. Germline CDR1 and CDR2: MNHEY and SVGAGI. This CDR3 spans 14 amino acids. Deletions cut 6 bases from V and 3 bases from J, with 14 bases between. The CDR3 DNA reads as TGTGCCAGCAGCCAAAGCTACCCTGAAGAGACCCAGTACTTC. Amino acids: CASSQSYPEETQYF.

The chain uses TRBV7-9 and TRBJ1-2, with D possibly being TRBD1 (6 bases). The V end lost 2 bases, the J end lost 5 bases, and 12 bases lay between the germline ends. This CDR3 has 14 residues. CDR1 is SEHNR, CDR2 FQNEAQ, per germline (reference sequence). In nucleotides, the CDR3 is TGTGCCAGCAGCTTAACTGACGGACAGTATGGCTACACCTTC. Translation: CASSLTDGQYGYTF.

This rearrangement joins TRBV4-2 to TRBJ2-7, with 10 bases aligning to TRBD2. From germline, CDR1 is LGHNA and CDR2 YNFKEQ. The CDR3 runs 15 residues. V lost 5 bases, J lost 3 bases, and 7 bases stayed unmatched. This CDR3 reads CASSVRTSGNYEQYF. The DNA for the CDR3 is TGTGCCAGCAGCGTCCGGACTAGCGGCAACTACGAGCAGTACTTC.

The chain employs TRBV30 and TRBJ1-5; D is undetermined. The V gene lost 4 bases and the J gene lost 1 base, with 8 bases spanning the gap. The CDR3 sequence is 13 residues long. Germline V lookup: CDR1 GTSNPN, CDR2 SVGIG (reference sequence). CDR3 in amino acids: CAWNLASNQPQHF. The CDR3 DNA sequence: TGTGCCTGGAACTTGGCGAGCAATCAGCCCCAGCATTTT.

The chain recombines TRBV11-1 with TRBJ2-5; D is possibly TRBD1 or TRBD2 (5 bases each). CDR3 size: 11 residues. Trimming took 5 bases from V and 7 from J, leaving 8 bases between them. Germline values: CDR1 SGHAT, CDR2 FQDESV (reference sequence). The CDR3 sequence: CASSVGGTQYF. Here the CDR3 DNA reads TGTGCCAGCAGCGTTGGGGGGACCCAGTACTTC.

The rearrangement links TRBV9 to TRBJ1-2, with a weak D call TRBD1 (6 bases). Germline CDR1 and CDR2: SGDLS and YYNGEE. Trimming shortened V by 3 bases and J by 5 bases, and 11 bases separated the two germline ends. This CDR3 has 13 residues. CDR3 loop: CASSGTGQYGYTF. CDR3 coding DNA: TGTGCCAGCAGCGGAACCGGACAGTATGGCTACACCTTC. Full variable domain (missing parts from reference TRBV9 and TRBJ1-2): DSGVTQTPKHLITATGQRVTLRCSPRSGDLSVYWYQQSLDQGLQFLIQYYNGEERAKGNILERFSAQQFPDLHSELNLSSLELGDSALYFCASSGTGQYGYTFGSGTRLTVV.

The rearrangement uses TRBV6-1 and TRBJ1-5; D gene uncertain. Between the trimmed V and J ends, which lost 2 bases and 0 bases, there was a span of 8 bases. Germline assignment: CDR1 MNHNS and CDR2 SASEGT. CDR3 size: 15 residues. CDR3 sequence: CASSEPGYSNQPQHF. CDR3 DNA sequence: TGTGCCAGCAGTGAACCGGGTTATAGCAATCAGCCCCAGCATTTT.

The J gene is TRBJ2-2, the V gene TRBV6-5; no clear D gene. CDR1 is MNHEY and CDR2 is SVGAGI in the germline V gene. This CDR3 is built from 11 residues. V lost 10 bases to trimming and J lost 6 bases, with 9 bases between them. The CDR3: CATSVSGELFF. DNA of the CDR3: TGTGCCACCTCGGTGTCCGGGGAGCTGTTTTTT.

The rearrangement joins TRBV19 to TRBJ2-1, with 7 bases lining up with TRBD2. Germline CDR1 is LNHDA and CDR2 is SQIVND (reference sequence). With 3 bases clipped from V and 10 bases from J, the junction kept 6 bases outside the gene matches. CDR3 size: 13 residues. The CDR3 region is CASSMGGVDEQFF. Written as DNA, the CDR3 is TGTGCCAGTAGTATGGGAGGGGTGGACGAGCAGTTCTTC. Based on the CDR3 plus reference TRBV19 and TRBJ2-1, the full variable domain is DGGITQSPKYLFRKEGQNVTLSCEQNLNHDAMYWYRQDPGQGLRLIYYSQIVNDFQKGDIAEGYSVSREKKESFPLTVTSAQKNPTAFYLCASSMGGVDEQFFGPGTRLTVL.

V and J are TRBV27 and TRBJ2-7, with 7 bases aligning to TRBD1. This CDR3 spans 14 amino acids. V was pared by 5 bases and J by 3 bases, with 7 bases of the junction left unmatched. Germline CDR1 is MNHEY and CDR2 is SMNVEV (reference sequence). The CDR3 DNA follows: TGTGCCAGCAGTCCCCGGACAGGAGGCTACGAGCAGTACTTC. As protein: CASSPRTGGYEQYF.

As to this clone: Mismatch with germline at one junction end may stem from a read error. The CDR3 nucleotides are TGTGCCAGCAGCCCCGCGGGGACTAGCAGAGATACGCAGTATTTT. Its translation: CASSPAGTSRDTQYF. The rearrangement joins TRBV9 to TRBJ2-3; 9 nucleotides align to TRBD2. This CDR3 is 15 amino acids long. Germline CDR1 reads SGDLS; CDR2 reads YYNGEE.

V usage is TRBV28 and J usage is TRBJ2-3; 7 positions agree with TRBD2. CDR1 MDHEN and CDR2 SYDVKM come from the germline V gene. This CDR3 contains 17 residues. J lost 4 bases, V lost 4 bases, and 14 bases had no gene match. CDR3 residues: CASSSSPGKRGADTQYF. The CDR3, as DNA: TGTGCCAGCAGTTCATCCCCTGGAAAGCGGGGCGCAGATACGCAGTATTTT.

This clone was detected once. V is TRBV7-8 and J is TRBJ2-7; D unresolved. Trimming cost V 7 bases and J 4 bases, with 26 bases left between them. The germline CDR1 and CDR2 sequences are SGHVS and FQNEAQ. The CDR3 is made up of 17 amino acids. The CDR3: CASNLKGEPGWRYEQYF. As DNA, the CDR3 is TGTGCCAGCAATCTAAAGGGCGAGCCCGGGTGGCGATACGAGCAGTACTTC.

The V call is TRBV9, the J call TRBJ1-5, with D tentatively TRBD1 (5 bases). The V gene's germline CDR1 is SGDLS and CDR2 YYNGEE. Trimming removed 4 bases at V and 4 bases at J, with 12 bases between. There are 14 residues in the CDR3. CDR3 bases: TGTGCCAGCAGCTCCACTGGGACGAATCAGCCCCAGCATTTT. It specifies CASSSTGTNQPQHF.